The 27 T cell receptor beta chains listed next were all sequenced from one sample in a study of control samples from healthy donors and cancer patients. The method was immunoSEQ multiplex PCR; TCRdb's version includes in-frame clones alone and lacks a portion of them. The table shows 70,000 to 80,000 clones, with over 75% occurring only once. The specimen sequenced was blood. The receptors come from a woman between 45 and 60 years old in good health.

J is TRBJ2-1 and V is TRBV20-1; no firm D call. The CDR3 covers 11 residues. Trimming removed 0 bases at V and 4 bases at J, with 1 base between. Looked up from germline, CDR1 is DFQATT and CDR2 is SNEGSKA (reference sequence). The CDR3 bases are TGCAGTGCTAGAGAGTACAATGAGCAGTTCTTC. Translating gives CSAREYNEQFF.

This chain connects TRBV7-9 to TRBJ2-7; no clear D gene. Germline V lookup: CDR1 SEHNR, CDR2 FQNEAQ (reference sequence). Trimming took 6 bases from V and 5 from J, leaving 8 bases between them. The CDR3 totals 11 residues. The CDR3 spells CASSPDDEQYF. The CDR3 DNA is TGTGCCAGCAGTCCGGATGACGAGCAGTACTTC.

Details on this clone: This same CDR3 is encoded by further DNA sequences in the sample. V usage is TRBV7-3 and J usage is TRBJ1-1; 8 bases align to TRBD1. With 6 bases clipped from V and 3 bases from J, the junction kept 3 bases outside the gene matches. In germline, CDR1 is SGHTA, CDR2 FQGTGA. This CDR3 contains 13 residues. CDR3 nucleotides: TGTGCCAGCAGTTTACAGGGGGACACTGAAGCTTTCTTT. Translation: CASSLQGDTEAFF. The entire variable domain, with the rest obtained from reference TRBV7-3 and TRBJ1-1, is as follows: GAGVSQTPSNKVTEKGKYVELRCDPISGHTALYWYRQSLGQGPEFLIYFQGTGAADDSGLPNDRFFAVRPEGSVSTLKIQRTERGDSAVYLCASSLQGDTEAFFGQGTRLTVV.

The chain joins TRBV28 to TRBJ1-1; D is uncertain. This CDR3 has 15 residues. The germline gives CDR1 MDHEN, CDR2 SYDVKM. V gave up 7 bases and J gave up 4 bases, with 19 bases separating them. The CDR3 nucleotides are TGTGCCAGCAAACCGGGAGGGTCTCTAAGCACTGAAGCTTTCTTT. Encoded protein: CASKPGGSLSTEAFF.

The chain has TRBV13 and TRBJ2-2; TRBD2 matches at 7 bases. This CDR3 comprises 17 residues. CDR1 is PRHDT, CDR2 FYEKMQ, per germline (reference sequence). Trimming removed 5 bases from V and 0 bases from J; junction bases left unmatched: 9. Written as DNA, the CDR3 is TGTGCCAGCAGCCTCCTTGGGGAGGGATCGAACACCGGGGAGCTGTTTTTT. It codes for CASSLLGEGSNTGELFF.

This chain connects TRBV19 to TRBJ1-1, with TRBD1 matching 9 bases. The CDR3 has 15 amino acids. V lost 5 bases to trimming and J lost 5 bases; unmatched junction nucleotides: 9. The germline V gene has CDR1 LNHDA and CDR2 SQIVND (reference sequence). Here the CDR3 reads CASSRNDRGGTEAFF. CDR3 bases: TGTGCCAGTAGTCGAAATGACAGGGGGGGAACTGAAGCTTTCTTT.

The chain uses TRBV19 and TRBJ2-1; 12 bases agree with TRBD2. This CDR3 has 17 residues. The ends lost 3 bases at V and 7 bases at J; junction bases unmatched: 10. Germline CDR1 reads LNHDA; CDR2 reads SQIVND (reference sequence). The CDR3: CASSMRSSGRAGNEQFF. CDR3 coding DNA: TGTGCCAGTAGTATGCGGTCTAGCGGGAGGGCCGGTAATGAGCAGTTCTTC.

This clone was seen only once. This CDR3 reads CASSAGGGTGGRNEQFF. For the CDR3, the DNA is TGCGCCAGCAGCGCGGGCGGGGGGACAGGGGGTCGCAATGAGCAGTTCTTC. The chain recombines TRBV5-1 with TRBJ2-1; 11 bases line up with TRBD1. J lost 6 bases, V lost 4 bases, and 12 bases had no gene match. CDR1 is SGHRS, CDR2 YFSETQ, per germline. The CDR3 consists of 17 residues.

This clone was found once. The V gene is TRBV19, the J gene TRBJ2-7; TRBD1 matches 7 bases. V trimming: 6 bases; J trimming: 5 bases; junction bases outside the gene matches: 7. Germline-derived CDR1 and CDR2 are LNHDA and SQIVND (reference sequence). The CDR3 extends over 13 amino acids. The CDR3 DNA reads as TGTGCCAGTAGACGACAGGGCTTAGACGAGCAGTACTTC. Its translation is CASRRQGLDEQYF.

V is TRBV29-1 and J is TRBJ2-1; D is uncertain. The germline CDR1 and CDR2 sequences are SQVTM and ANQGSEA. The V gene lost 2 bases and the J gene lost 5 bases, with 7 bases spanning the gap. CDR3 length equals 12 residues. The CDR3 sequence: CSVEILHNEQFF. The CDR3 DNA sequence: TGCAGCGTTGAAATACTACACAATGAGCAGTTCTTC.

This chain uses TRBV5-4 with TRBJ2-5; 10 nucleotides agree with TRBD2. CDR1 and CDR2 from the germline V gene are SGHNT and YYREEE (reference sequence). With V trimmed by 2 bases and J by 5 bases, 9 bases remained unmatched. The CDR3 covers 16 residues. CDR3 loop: CASSFRLAGEGETQYF. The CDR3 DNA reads TGTGCCAGCAGCTTCAGGCTAGCGGGAGAGGGGGAGACCCAGTACTTC.

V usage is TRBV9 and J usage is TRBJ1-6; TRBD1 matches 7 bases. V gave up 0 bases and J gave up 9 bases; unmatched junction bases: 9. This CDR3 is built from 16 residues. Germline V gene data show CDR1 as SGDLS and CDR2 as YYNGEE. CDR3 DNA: TGTGCCAGCAGCGTAGGTCGGACAGGATGGCCTTCACCCCTCCACTTT. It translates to CASSVGRTGWPSPLHF.

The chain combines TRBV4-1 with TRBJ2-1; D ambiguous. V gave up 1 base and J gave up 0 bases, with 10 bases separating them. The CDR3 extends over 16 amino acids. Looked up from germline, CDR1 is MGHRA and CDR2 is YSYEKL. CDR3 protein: CASSQARSSSYNEQFF. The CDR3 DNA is TGCGCCAGCAGCCAAGCGCGGTCGAGCTCCTACAATGAGCAGTTCTTC.

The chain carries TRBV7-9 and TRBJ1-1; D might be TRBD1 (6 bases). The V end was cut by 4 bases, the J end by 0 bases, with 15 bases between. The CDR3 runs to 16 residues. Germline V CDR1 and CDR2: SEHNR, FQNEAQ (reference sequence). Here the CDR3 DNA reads TGTGCCAGCAGCTACACAGGACAGTCCATGAACACTGAAGCTTTCTTT. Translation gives CASSYTGQSMNTEAFF.

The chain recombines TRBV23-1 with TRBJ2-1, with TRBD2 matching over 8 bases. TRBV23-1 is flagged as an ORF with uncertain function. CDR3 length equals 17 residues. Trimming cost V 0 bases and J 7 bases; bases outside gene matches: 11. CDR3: CASSQSEQDGRVNEQFF. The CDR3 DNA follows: TGCGCCAGCAGTCAATCTGAACAGGACGGGAGGGTTAATGAGCAGTTCTTC.

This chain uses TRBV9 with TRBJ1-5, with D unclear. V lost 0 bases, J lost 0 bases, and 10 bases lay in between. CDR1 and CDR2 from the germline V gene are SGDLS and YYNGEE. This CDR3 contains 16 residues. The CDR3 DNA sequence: TGTGCCAGCAGCGTAGATGCAGAGCTTAGCAATCAGCCCCAGCATTTT. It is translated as CASSVDAELSNQPQHF.

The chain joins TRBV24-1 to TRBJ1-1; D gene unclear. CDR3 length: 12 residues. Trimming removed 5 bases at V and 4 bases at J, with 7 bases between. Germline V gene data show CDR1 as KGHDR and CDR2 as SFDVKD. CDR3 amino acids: CATSGVGTEAFF. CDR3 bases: TGTGCCACCAGTGGGGTCGGCACTGAAGCTTTCTTT.

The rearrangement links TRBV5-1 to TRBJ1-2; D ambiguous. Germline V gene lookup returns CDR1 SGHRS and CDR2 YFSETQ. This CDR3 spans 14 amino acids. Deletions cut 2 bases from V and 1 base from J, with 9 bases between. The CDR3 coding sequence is TGCGCCAGCAGCTTATATGCCGGTAACTATGGCTACACCTTC. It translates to CASSLYAGNYGYTF.

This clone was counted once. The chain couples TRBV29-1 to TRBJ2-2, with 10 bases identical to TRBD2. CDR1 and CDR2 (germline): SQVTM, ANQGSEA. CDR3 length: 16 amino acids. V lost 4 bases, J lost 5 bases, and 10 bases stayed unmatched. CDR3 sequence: CSVGGLAGVGTGELFF. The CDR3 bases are TGCAGCGTTGGAGGTCTAGCGGGAGTAGGGACCGGGGAGCTGTTTTTT.

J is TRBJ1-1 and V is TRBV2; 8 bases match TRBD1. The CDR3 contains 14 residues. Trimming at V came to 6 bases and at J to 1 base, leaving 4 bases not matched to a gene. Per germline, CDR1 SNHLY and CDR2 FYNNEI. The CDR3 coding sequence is TGTGCCAGCAGGGCGCAGGGGGCGAACACTGAAGCTTTCTTT. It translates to CASRAQGANTEAFF.

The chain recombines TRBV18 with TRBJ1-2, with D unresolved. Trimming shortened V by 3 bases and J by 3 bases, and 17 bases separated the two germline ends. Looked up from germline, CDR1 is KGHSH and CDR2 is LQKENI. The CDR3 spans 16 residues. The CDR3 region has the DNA TGTGCCAGCTCACCCCCCGTTCCACGAATCGACTATGGCTACACCTTC. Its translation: CASSPPVPRIDYGYTF.

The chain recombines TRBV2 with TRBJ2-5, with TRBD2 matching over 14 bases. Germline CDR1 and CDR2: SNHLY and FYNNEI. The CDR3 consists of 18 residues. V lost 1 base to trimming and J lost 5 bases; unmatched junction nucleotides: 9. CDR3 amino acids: CASSEDLNRLAGGETQYF. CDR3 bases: TGTGCCAGCAGTGAAGACCTCAATAGACTAGCGGGAGGGGAGACCCAGTACTTC.

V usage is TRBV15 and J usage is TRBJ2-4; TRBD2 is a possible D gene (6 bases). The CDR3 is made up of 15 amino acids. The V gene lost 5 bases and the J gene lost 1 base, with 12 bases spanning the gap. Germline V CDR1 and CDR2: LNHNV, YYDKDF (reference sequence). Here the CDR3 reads CATSGGSGAKNIQYF. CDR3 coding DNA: TGTGCCACCAGCGGAGGGAGTGGGGCCAAAAACATTCAGTACTTC.

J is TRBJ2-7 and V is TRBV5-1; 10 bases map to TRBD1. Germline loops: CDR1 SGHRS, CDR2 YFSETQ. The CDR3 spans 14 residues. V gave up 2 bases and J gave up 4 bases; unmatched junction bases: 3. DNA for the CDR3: TGCGCCAGCAGCTTCCGGGACAGGGGATACGAGCAGTACTTC. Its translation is CASSFRDRGYEQYF.

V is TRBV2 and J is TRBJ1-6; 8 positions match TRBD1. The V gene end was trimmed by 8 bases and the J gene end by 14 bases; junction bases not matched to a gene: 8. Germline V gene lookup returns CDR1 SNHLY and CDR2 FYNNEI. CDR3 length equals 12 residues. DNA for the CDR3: TGTGCCAGCGCCTCAACAGGGGGTTCCCTCCACTTT. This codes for CASASTGGSLHF.

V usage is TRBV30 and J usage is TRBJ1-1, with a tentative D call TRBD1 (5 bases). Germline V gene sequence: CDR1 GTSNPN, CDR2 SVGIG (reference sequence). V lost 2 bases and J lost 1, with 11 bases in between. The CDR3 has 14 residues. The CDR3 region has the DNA TGTGCCTGGAGTCGAGAGGGGCCGAACACTGAAGCTTTCTTT. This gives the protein CAWSREGPNTEAFF.

The CDR3 loop reads CASSPGLKGNEQFF. CDR3 in DNA: TGTGCCAGCAGCCCGGGACTTAAGGGCAATGAGCAGTTCTTC. The V call is TRBV9, the J call TRBJ2-1; D possibly corresponds to TRBD2 (6 bases). Per germline, CDR1 SGDLS and CDR2 YYNGEE. CDR3 size: 14 residues. Deletions cut 4 bases from V and 6 bases from J, with 14 bases between.